The rows below give T cell receptor beta chains drawn from one sample of a study of control samples from healthy donors and cancer patients. TCRdb's table, derived via immunoSEQ multiplex PCR, lists solely in-frame clones and lacks some. The data contain around 120,000 clones, 80% to 95% of them seen just once; the ten biggest clones take up approximately 8%. Sequences were obtained from blood. The receptors were sampled from a woman between 18 and 30 years old in good health. Both conserved end residues are part of each CDR3.

TRBJ2-7 TRBV10-3 CAISPREEGGDEQYF
TRBJ1-1 TRBV5-8 CASSLVDREDTEAFF
TRBJ1-6 TRBV7-2 CASSPGRSNSPLHF
TRBJ1-3 TRBV9 CASSVGTRISSGNTIYF
TRBJ2-7 TRBV6-5 CASSSPTWSSYEQYF
TRBJ2-1 TRBV6-2/TRBV6-3 CASSLSRGRRSYNEQFF
TRBJ1-4 TRBV9 CASSDGTVNNEKLFF
TRBJ2-1 TRBV9 CASSAPSSHEQFF
TRBJ1-4 TRBV30 CAWSPDASEKLFF
TRBJ2-5 TRBV19 CASSIGGRRETQYF
TRBJ1-5 TRBV30 CAWSEGAPYQPQHF
TRBJ2-1 TRBV19 CASSDSSRSDEQFF
TRBJ1-5 TRBV19 CASSIQAWWDDNQPQHF
TRBJ1-2 TRBV27 CASSPTRGDGYTF
TRBJ1-4 TRBV4-3 CASSQDAFPAGSNEKLFF
TRBJ1-2 TRBV28 CATAREVGYTF
TRBJ1-4 TRBV15 CATSRDEPIWTGYEKLFF
TRBJ2-2 TRBV23-1 CASSTVHRRTRGTITGELFF
TRBJ2-1 TRBV30 CAWSPRGGVTRGCYNEQFF
TRBJ2-4 TRBV6-1 CASSEVLAGGPRDIQYF
TRBJ1-1 TRBV5-1 CASSLDGGPTEAFF
TRBJ1-5 TRBV10-3 CAISETNQPQHF
TRBJ2-1 TRBV30 CAWSHGGAHNEQFF
TRBJ2-3 TRBV5-1 CASRAGLPITDTQYF
TRBJ2-7 TRBV29-1 CSVGGGEQYF
TRBJ2-2 TRBV13 CASSFRTVANTGELFF
TRBJ2-5 TRBV4-3 CASSLIALGTGRQETQYF
TRBJ1-3 TRBV5-5 CASSLTGVIGSGNTIYF
TRBJ2-2 TRBV7-2 CASSLGGGYSGELFF
TRBJ2-1 TRBV4-2 CASSHGGSYNEQFF
TRBJ2-7 TRBV28 CASLSGTSYEQYF
TRBJ2-2 TRBV25-1 CASSELGATGELFF
TRBJ2-7 TRBV5-6 CASSNLGTGAYEQYF
TRBJ2-1 TRBV29-1 CSVAGTSSYNEQFF
TRBJ2-7 TRBV4-3 CASSQAKGGAGIFYEQYF
TRBJ2-3 TRBV29-1 CSVRIAGGIDTQYF
TRBJ2-3 TRBV7-9 CASSLGLAADTQYF
TRBJ1-4 TRBV27 CASSPYTLGARKEKLFF
TRBJ1-3 TRBV28 CASRRGQTSGNTIYF
TRBJ1-2 TRBV21-1 CASICRGPAPPHVANGYTF
TRBJ1-6 TRBV7-2 CASSFREGWDNSPLHF
TRBJ2-1 TRBV7-2 CASSLARVAGGINEQFF
TRBJ2-7 TRBV28 CASSLHNQRHEQYF
TRBJ1-2 TRBV27 CASSLFPPTGQTYGYTF
TRBJ2-2 TRBV4-3 CASSQVVAGVGTGELFF
TRBJ2-7 TRBV4-3 CASSQGALAGFPLEQYF
TRBJ1-4 TRBV28 CASGQGTNEKLFF